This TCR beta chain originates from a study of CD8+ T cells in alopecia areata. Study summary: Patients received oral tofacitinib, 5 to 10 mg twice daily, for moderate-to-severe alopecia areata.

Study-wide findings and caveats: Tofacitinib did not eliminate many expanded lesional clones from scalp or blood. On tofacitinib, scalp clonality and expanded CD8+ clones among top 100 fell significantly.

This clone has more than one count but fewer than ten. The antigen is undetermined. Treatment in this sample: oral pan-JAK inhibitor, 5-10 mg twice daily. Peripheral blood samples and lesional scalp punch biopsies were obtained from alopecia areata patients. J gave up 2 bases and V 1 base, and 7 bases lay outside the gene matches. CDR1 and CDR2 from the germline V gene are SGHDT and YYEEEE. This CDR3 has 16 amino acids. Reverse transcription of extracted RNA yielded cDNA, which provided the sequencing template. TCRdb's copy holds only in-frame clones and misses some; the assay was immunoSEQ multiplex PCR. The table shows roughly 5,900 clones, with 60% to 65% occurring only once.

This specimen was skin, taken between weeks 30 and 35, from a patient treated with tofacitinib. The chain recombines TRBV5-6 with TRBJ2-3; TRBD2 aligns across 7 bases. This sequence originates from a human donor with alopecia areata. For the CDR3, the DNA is TGTGCCAGCAGCTTGATGCCTAGCGGACCCACAGATACGCAGTATTTT. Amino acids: CASSLMPSGPTDTQYF.